This is a list of T cell receptor beta chains from one sample in a study of blood T cell repertoires in COVID-19. Libraries were prepared by immunoSEQ multiplex PCR; TCRdb keeps only in-frame clonotypes and omits some of them. The sample yields about 120,000 clones, roughly 84% seen once. The sequencing sample was made of peripheral blood. Receptor source: a woman of 80 years or more with acute or convalescent COVID-19. The CDR3 runs from the conserved cysteine through the conserved F or W. A D gene is named only where the DNA matches it firmly. Part of the rows lack a size; the others show once, few, many or a class for expanded clones.

cdr3_aa,cdr3_nt,j_call,clone_size,d_call,v_call
CASSSGQGVVADTQYF,TGTGCCAGCAGTTCCGGACAGGGAGTAGTGGCAGATACGCAGTATTTT,TRBJ2-3,-,TRBD1,TRBV27
CSASTGGSYEQYF,TGCAGTGCTAGTACAGGGGGCTCCTACGAGCAGTACTTC,TRBJ2-7,-,TRBD1,TRBV20-1
CASSASGTGRYGYTF,TGTGCCAGCAGCGCCTCCGGGACAGGGCGCTATGGCTACACCTTC,TRBJ1-2,once,TRBD1,TRBV5-6
CASSEQREFQYF,TGTGCCAGCAGTGAACAGCGGGAGTTCCAGTACTTC,TRBJ2-5,-,TRBD2,TRBV2
CASSIRGGFISNQPQHF,TGTGCCAGTAGTATTCGGGGGGGCTTCATTAGCAATCAGCCCCAGCATTTT,TRBJ1-5,-,-,TRBV19
CASSKAEARSSYEQYF,TGTGCCAGCAGCAAAGCTGAAGCCCGTAGCTCCTACGAGCAGTACTTC,TRBJ2-7,-,-,TRBV21-1
CASSLAQGSYNEQFF,TGTGCCAGCAGCTTAGCCCAGGGCTCCTACAATGAGCAGTTCTTC,TRBJ2-1,-,-,TRBV7-9
CASRLPTNEKLFF,TGTGCCAGCAGACTCCCCACTAATGAAAAACTGTTTTTT,TRBJ1-4,-,-,TRBV12-3/TRBV12-4
CASSLLAGGTSTDTQYF,TGCGCCAGCAGCCTACTAGCGGGAGGTACTAGCACAGATACGCAGTATTTT,TRBJ2-3,-,TRBD2,TRBV4-1
CASSAGGNYGYTF,TGTGCCAGCAGCGCAGGGGGTAACTATGGCTACACCTTC,TRBJ1-2,-,TRBD1,TRBV25-1
CASSYSGQPRSGYGYTF,TGTGCCAGCAGTTACTCCGGACAACCTCGAAGTGGGTATGGCTACACCTTC,TRBJ1-2,-,-,TRBV6-2/TRBV6-3
CASRALSYNSPLHF,TGCGCCAGCAGAGCTCTCTCCTATAATTCACCCCTCCACTTT,TRBJ1-6,-,-,TRBV10-2
CASSIASGTAYGYTF,TGTGCCAGTAGTATCGCCTCCGGGACAGCTTATGGCTACACCTTC,TRBJ1-2,-,TRBD1,TRBV19
CASSPTAGTSTDTQYF,TGTGCCAGCTCACCTACGGCAGGGACTAGCACAGATACGCAGTATTTT,TRBJ2-3,-,-,TRBV18
CASRRTGAGYGYTF,TGTGCCAGCAGGAGGACAGGGGCGGGCTATGGCTACACCTTC,TRBJ1-2,-,TRBD1,TRBV6-5
CASTGNAEAFF,TGCGCCAGCACGGGGAACGCTGAAGCTTTCTTT,TRBJ1-1,-,-,TRBV5-1
CAISDLDGSQYF,TGTGCCATCAGTGACCTCGACGGGTCGCAGTACTTC,TRBJ2-7,-,-,TRBV10-3
CASSQELAGAYSNQPQHF,TGTGCCAGCAGCCAAGAGCTCGCGGGGGCTTATAGCAATCAGCCCCAGCATTTT,TRBJ1-5,once,-,TRBV4-2
CASSPGQGDTDTQYF,TGTGCCAGCTCACCGGGACAGGGGGACACAGATACGCAGTATTTT,TRBJ2-3,-,TRBD1,TRBV18
CASSMSLLVETQYF,TGTGCCAGTAGTATGTCCCTCCTTGTGGAGACCCAGTACTTC,TRBJ2-5,-,-,TRBV19
CASSPGGRASYEQYF,TGTGCCAGCAGCCCAGGCGGGAGGGCCAGCTACGAGCAGTACTTC,TRBJ2-7,-,TRBD2,TRBV3-1/TRBV3-2
CASGGGRSPLHF,TGTGCCAGCGGAGGGGGCAGATCACCCCTCCACTTT,TRBJ1-6,-,TRBD1,TRBV2
CASSEGGFSTEAFF,TGTGCCAGCAGCGAGGGAGGGTTTAGCACTGAAGCTTTCTTT,TRBJ1-1,-,-,TRBV7-9
CASSWDSPGETQYF,TGCGCCAGCAGCTGGGACAGCCCTGGTGAGACCCAGTACTTC,TRBJ2-5,-,TRBD1,TRBV5-1
CATSRVEGWVTEAFF,TGTGCCACCAGCAGAGTCGAGGGTTGGGTCACTGAAGCTTTCTTT,TRBJ1-1,-,-,TRBV15
CASSPGQGEAFF,TGCGCCAGCAGCCCCGGACAGGGGGAAGCTTTCTTT,TRBJ1-1,-,TRBD1,TRBV5-1
CASSLLGYGYTF,TGTGCCAGCAGTTTACTAGGCTATGGCTACACCTTC,TRBJ1-2,-,-,TRBV28
CARNDRGSYQPQHF,TGTGCCAGAAATGACAGGGGGTCTTATCAGCCCCAGCATTTT,TRBJ1-5,-,TRBD1,TRBV19
CASSLNIPYNEQFF,TGCGCCAGCAGCTTGAACATCCCGTACAATGAGCAGTTCTTC,TRBJ2-1,-,-,TRBV5-1
CASRDRGYQETQYF,TGCGCCAGCCGGGACAGGGGTTACCAAGAGACCCAGTACTTC,TRBJ2-5,-,TRBD1,TRBV5-1
CASSPRPGDSPLHF,TGTGCCAGCTCCCCCCGCCCAGGGGATTCACCCCTCCACTTT,TRBJ1-6,-,-,TRBV18
CASSPPGGKNEQFF,TGTGCCAGCAGCCCCCCGGGGGGGAAGAATGAGCAGTTCTTC,TRBJ2-1,-,-,TRBV21-1
CASSVGREGQKNIQYF,TGTGCCAGCAGTGTGGGGCGGGAGGGCCAGAAAAACATTCAGTACTTC,TRBJ2-4,-,TRBD2,TRBV2
CASSPGWAQYF,TGTGCCAGTAGCCCAGGATGGGCCCAGTACTTC,TRBJ2-5,-,-,TRBV19
CASSIPDRTNTEAFF,TGCGCCAGCAGCATACCGGACAGGACCAACACTGAAGCTTTCTTT,TRBJ1-1,-,TRBD1,TRBV5-1
CASKLGTGLSTDTQYF,TGCGCCAGCAAACTCGGGACAGGACTCAGCACAGATACGCAGTATTTT,TRBJ2-3,-,TRBD1,TRBV5-1